This is a list of T cell receptor beta chains from one sample in a study of blood T cell repertoires in COVID-19. Here immunoSEQ multiplex PCR was the method, and the copy in TCRdb shows in-frame clones only, minus some. The data show some 330,000 clones, with roughly 88% seen just once and about 5% held by the top ten. The sequenced material came from PBMCs or T cells enriched from blood (not recorded which). These receptors came from a man under 40 who had recovered from COVID-19. Each CDR3 is given with its conserved first and last residue. A D gene is named only where the DNA matches it firmly. The listing skips clone size in some rows; elsewhere it reads once, few, many or a size class.

J gene	clone size	D gene	V gene	CDR3 protein	CDR3 DNA
TRBJ2-3	-	TRBD2	TRBV7-2	CASSFSGGTDTQYF	TGTGCCAGCAGCTTTAGCGGGGGCACAGATACGCAGTATTTT
TRBJ1-2	few	TRBD1	TRBV5-1	CASSLGAGTGTYGYTF	TGCGCCAGCAGCTTGGGTGCGGGGACAGGGACCTATGGCTACACCTTC
TRBJ2-7	-	-	TRBV28	CASSLSGGTYEQYF	TGTGCCAGCAGTTTATCGGGGGGCACCTACGAGCAGTACTTC
TRBJ1-6	-	-	TRBV28	CASIRVRSYNSPLHF	TGTGCCAGCATCAGGGTGAGGTCCTATAATTCACCCCTCCACTTT
TRBJ1-6	-	-	TRBV5-1	CASTDRQSDNSPLHF	TGCGCCAGCACCGACCGACAGTCAGATAATTCACCCCTCCACTTT
TRBJ2-7	-	TRBD1	TRBV4-2	CASSQGSRGTESYEQYF	TGTGCCAGCAGCCAAGGCTCCCGTGGGACAGAGTCTTACGAGCAGTACTTC
TRBJ2-3	once	-	TRBV5-8	CASSFGQTTDTQYF	TGTGCCAGCAGCTTCGGACAGACCACAGATACGCAGTATTTT
TRBJ2-3	-	-	TRBV5-1	CASSLDGRVTDTQYF	TGCGCCAGCAGCTTGGACGGCAGGGTAACAGATACGCAGTATTTT
TRBJ1-2	-	TRBD1	TRBV2	CASSTRTGVYGYTF	TGTGCCAGCAGTACCCGGACAGGGGTCTATGGCTACACCTTC
TRBJ1-2	once	-	TRBV6-5	CASSLGTGTNYGYTF	TGTGCCAGCAGTTTGGGTACAGGGACTAACTATGGCTACACCTTC
TRBJ2-1	-	TRBD1	TRBV5-1	CASSLGDSTGYNEQFF	TGCGCCAGCAGCTTGGGAGATTCGACAGGGTACAATGAGCAGTTCTTC
TRBJ1-1	-	TRBD1	TRBV11-2	CASRRRTGADTEAFF	TGTGCCAGCAGGCGTCGGACAGGAGCCGACACTGAAGCTTTCTTT
TRBJ2-3	once	TRBD2	TRBV29-1	CSADREGTDTQYF	TGCAGCGCCGACCGGGAGGGCACAGATACGCAGTATTTT
TRBJ2-7	-	-	TRBV13	CASSFPGASYEQYF	TGTGCCAGCAGCTTCCCAGGGGCCTCCTACGAGCAGTACTTC
TRBJ1-1	-	-	TRBV7-9	CASSLGKGEAFF	TGTGCCAGCAGCTTAGGAAAGGGGGAAGCTTTCTTT
TRBJ2-5	-	-	TRBV12-5	CASGLERGTQYF	TGTGCTAGTGGTTTGGAACGGGGGACCCAGTACTTC
TRBJ2-1	few	TRBD1	TRBV6-2/TRBV6-3	CASSSLRDRVINEQFF	TGTGCCAGCAGCTCCCTCCGGGACAGGGTGATAAATGAGCAGTTCTTC
TRBJ1-1	-	-	TRBV12-3/TRBV12-4	CASTYRRGEAFF	TGTGCCAGCACTTACCGGCGGGGTGAAGCTTTCTTT
TRBJ1-6	-	-	TRBV28	CASSSGQFRSYNSPLHF	TGTGCCAGCAGTTCCGGACAGTTCCGCTCCTATAATTCACCCCTCCACTTT
TRBJ2-3	-	TRBD2	TRBV29-1	CSVTSGGHNPPDTQYF	TGCAGCGTGACTAGCGGGGGGCATAATCCCCCAGATACGCAGTATTTT
TRBJ1-3	-	-	TRBV23-1	CASSRKTGPGNTIYF	TGCGCCAGCAGTCGAAAAACAGGGCCTGGAAACACCATATATTTT
TRBJ1-2	-	-	TRBV18	CASSPPAGVRGYTF	TGTGCCAGCTCACCACCGGCAGGGGTCCGTGGCTACACCTTC
TRBJ1-1	-	-	TRBV7-9	CASSWEGWTEAFF	TGTGCCAGCAGCTGGGAGGGTTGGACTGAAGCTTTCTTT
TRBJ2-1	-	-	TRBV5-4	CASSLPRTTYNEQFF	TGTGCCAGCAGCCTACCACGGACAACATACAATGAGCAGTTCTTC
TRBJ2-7	-	-	TRBV2	CASSFSLEQYF	TGTGCCAGCAGTTTTAGTCTCGAGCAGTACTTC
TRBJ1-6	once	-	TRBV12-3/TRBV12-4	CASKGLPLSPLHF	TGTGCCAGCAAAGGACTCCCCTTGTCCCCCCTCCACTTT
TRBJ1-6	few	-	TRBV11-3	CASSLEGLYGEVAYNSPLHF	TGTGCCAGCAGCTTAGAAGGTTTATACGGAGAAGTCGCCTATAATTCACCCCTCCACTTT
TRBJ1-5	-	-	TRBV15	CATTSLGGTNQPQHF	TGTGCCACCACCTCGCTGGGAGGGACTAATCAGCCCCAGCATTTT
TRBJ1-4	-	TRBD1	TRBV3-1/TRBV3-2	CASSQGTGPEKLFF	TGTGCCAGCAGCCAAGGGACAGGGCCTGAAAAACTGTTTTTT
TRBJ1-5	-	TRBD1	TRBV27	CASSPGQVEGQPQHF	TGTGCCAGCAGTCCCGGACAGGTGGAGGGTCAGCCCCAGCATTTT
TRBJ2-7	-	TRBD1	TRBV19	CASSPSGQGAEMKQYF	TGTGCCAGTAGCCCCTCGGGACAGGGGGCCGAAATGAAGCAGTACTTC
TRBJ1-5	-	-	TRBV18	CASSPQGDQPQHF	TGTGCCAGCTCACCCCAAGGGGATCAGCCCCAGCATTTT
TRBJ1-2	-	-	TRBV15	CATRPGENYGYTF	TGTGCCACCCGCCCGGGGGAAAACTATGGCTACACCTTC
TRBJ2-5	-	TRBD1	TRBV19	CASSQTGGVWETQYF	TGTGCCAGTAGTCAAACAGGGGGCGTTTGGGAGACCCAGTACTTC
TRBJ1-4	-	-	TRBV30	CAWSVVPGEEKLFF	TGTGCCTGGAGTGTGGTCCCGGGGGAAGAAAAACTGTTTTTT
TRBJ1-1	-	-	TRBV4-1	CASSQASLNTEAFF	TGCGCCAGCAGCCAAGCGTCGTTAAACACTGAAGCTTTCTTT
TRBJ2-3	-	TRBD2	TRBV27	CASSFLLSGGPDTQYF	TGTGCCAGCAGTTTCCTCCTCAGCGGGGGGCCAGATACGCAGTATTTT
TRBJ1-6	-	TRBD1	TRBV4-1	CASSQKDRSGYNSPLHF	TGCGCCAGCAGCCAAAAGGACAGGAGCGGCTATAATTCACCCCTCCACTTT
TRBJ1-6	-	-	TRBV13	CASSLGNSPLHF	TGTGCCAGCAGCTTGGGCAATTCACCCCTCCACTTT
TRBJ1-5	-	-	TRBV4-2	CASSKGGGAGNQPQHF	TGTGCCAGCAGCAAGGGGGGGGGCGCGGGCAATCAGCCCCAGCATTTT
TRBJ2-7	-	-	TRBV7-9	CASSLELWEQGISF	TGTGCCAGCAGCTTAGAGTTGTGGGAGCAGGGGATCTCCTTC
TRBJ2-2	-	-	TRBV5-5	CASSKLSGGTGELFF	TGTGCCAGCAGTAAGCTTAGCGGCGGGACCGGGGAGCTGTTTTTT
TRBJ2-7	once	TRBD1	TRBV28	CASSGDRQGSYEQYF	TGTGCCAGCAGTGGAGATAGACAGGGCTCCTACGAGCAGTACTTC
TRBJ1-5	-	-	TRBV6-5	CASSYSGDQPQHF	TGTGCCAGCAGTTATTCGGGGGATCAGCCCCAGCATTTT
TRBJ2-7	-	TRBD1	TRBV10-3	CAISEGDRGGYEQYF	TGTGCCATCAGTGAGGGTGACAGGGGGGGGTACGAGCAGTACTTC
TRBJ1-1	once	-	TRBV5-6	CASSLFRSEAFF	TGTGCCAGCAGCTTGTTCAGATCTGAAGCTTTCTTT
TRBJ2-7	-	TRBD1	TRBV11-2	CASSTQTGPSYEQYF	TGTGCCAGCAGCACCCAGACAGGGCCCTCGTACGAGCAGTACTTC
TRBJ2-1	-	-	TRBV30	CAWSLGGEWNEQFF	TGTGCCTGGAGTCTGGGCGGGGAGTGGAATGAGCAGTTCTTC
TRBJ2-1	-	TRBD2	TRBV5-4	CASSLLSGRSSYNEQFF	TGTGCCAGCAGCTTGTTGAGCGGGAGGAGCTCCTACAATGAGCAGTTCTTC
TRBJ2-3	-	TRBD2	TRBV6-5	CASSYSRAGGSDTQYF	TGTGCCAGCAGTTACTCTCGGGCGGGGGGCTCAGATACGCAGTATTTT
TRBJ2-5	-	-	TRBV7-3	CASSLSVSVETQYF	TGTGCCAGCAGCTTATCTGTTAGTGTGGAGACCCAGTACTTC
TRBJ2-1	-	-	TRBV6-5	CASSFRDPDEQFF	TGTGCCAGCAGTTTCCGCGATCCGGATGAGCAGTTCTTC
TRBJ1-6	-	-	TRBV12-3/TRBV12-4	CASSFKGSPLHF	TGTGCCAGCAGTTTCAAGGGGTCACCCCTCCACTTT
TRBJ2-1	-	-	TRBV12-3/TRBV12-4	CASGRRAYNEQFF	TGTGCCAGCGGGCGGCGGGCCTACAATGAGCAGTTCTTC
TRBJ1-2	-	TRBD1	TRBV5-6	CASSEGTAYGYTF	TGTGCCAGCAGTGAAGGGACAGCCTATGGCTACACCTTC
TRBJ2-3	-	-	TRBV14	CASSQGGLGMQYF	TGTGCCAGCAGCCAAGGGGGCCTCGGAATGCAGTATTTT
TRBJ1-2	once	-	TRBV12-3/TRBV12-4	CASSLGYSGYTF	TGTGCCAGCAGTTTAGGATACAGTGGCTACACCTTC